This record looks at one TCR beta chain sequence and its context. Sequenced by immunoSEQ multiplex PCR; TCRdb stores in-frame clones only, minus some. The sample has about 83,000 clones, 75% to 90% seen once. The record originates from a study of radiation and T cells in renal cell carcinoma. Stated time point: blood 4 weeks post-SBRT, at nephrectomy. Treatment meaning: 15 Gy SBRT to primary tumor, nephrectomy 4 weeks later. This CDR3 region has 14 residues. Between the trimmed V and J ends, which lost 3 bases and 3 bases, there was a span of 8 bases. Germline loops: CDR1 MDHEN, CDR2 SYDVKM. The chain links TRBV28 to TRBJ1-4; D may be TRBD1 (5 bases). The TCR originated in a woman aged 55-75 years with renal cell carcinoma. Sequenced here: blood, sampled from a patient whose treatment included radiotherapy and nephrectomy. The CDR3 bases are TGTGCCAGCAGTTTCGGGGGTTCTAATGAAAAACTGTTTTTT. Translated: CASSFGGSNEKLFF. The whole variable domain, remainder taken from reference TRBV28 and TRBJ1-4, is DVKVTQSSRYLVKRTGEKVFLECVQDMDHENMFWYRQDPGLGLRLIYFSYDVKMKEKGDIPEGYSVSREKKERFSLILESASTNQTSMYLCASSFGGSNEKLFFGSGTQLSVL.